This T cell receptor beta chain came from a study of Ad26.COV2.S vaccination and SARS-CoV-2 variants. In this sample, this clone turned up once. Trimming stripped 0 bases from V and 4 bases from J, with 13 bases between. Germline CDR1 reads SGDLS; CDR2 reads YYNGEE. The CDR3 sequence is 15 residues long. As to treatment: some 20 received Ad26.COV2.S at low or high dose, single or two shots; about 5 received placebo; per-sample allocation not given. Samples analyzed were those drawn on day 63 after the first vaccine or placebo injection. Produced via immunoSEQ multiplex PCR; TCRdb's table is partial and in-frame only. Of some 350,000 clones detected, around 90% appear once; the ten largest clones hold about 5%.

The chain employs TRBV9 and TRBJ1-1; D is perhaps TRBD1 (6 bases). The material was peripheral blood, obtained in a trial of Ad26.COV2.S vaccine versus placebo. This TCR was sampled from a person between 18 and 59 years old who received the Ad26.COV2.S COVID-19 vaccine or a placebo. CDR3 sequence: CASSVEGQRFTEAFF. CDR3 nucleotide sequence: TGTGCCAGCAGCGTAGAGGGACAAAGATTCACTGAAGCTTTCTTT.